This T cell receptor (beta chain) was recorded in a study of shared clonotypes between healthy human individuals. This clone came up once. This table comes from immunoSEQ multiplex PCR, and its TCRdb copy is limited to in-frame clones, with some not included. The sample has 1 million to 1.2 million clones, roughly 80% seen once. The germline CDR1 and CDR2 sequences are SGHNT and YYREEE (reference sequence). V dropped 0 bases and J dropped 8 bases, with 9 bases sitting between them. The CDR3 is 13 residues long. This TCR was recovered from a young man in good health. Some clones in this sample may be carry-over from other donors' samples. Source material: memory CD4+ T cells from PBMCs. Sample subset: CD45RA-negative fraction. This chain links TRBV5-4 with TRBJ1-5; D possibly corresponds to TRBD1 (5 bases). The CDR3 nucleotides are TGTGCCAGCAGCTTGGACGGGGCGAAGCCCCAGCATTTT. This gives the protein CASSLDGAKPQHF.